This TCR beta chain is from a study of blood T cell repertoires in COVID-19. Background on the study: Sample material is recorded as cDNA or gDNA derived from T cells, B-cell-depleted T cells, or PBMCs.

This CDR3 spans 13 amino acids. V gave up 1 base and J gave up 6 bases, with 9 bases separating them. Germline loops: CDR1 SEHNR, CDR2 FQNEAQ (reference sequence). Original handling: Amplification of reference gene primers provided the estimated nucleated cell counts. Produced via immunoSEQ multiplex PCR; TCRdb's table is partial and in-frame only. Clone size and V and J calls were adopted from that table, with D and trimming inferred from the DNA. The repertoire holds fewer than 350,000 clones, 80% to 90% seen once, with over 2% in the top ten. This TCR came from a young man who had recovered from COVID-19. Sequencing was performed on PBMCs or T cells enriched from blood (not recorded which). This chain joins TRBV7-9 and TRBJ1-1, with D possibly being TRBD1 (5 bases). This chain's CDR3 is CASSLGGTSEAFF. The CDR3 nucleotides read TGTGCCAGCAGCTTAGGTGGGACTTCTGAAGCTTTCTTT.